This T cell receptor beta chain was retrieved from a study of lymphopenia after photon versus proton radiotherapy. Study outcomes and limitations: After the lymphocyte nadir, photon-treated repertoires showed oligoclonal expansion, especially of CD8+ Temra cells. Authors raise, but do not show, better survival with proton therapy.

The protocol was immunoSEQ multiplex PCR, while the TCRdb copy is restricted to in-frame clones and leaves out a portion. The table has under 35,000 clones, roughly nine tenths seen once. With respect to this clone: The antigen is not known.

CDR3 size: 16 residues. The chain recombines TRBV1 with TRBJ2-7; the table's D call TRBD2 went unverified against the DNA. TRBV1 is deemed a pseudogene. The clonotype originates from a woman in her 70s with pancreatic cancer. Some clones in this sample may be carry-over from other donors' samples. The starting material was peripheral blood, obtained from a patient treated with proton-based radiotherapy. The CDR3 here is CTSSRLRLAGFSEQYF. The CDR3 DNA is TGCACCAGCAGCCGGCTACGACTAGCGGGTTTTTCCGAGCAGTACTTC.